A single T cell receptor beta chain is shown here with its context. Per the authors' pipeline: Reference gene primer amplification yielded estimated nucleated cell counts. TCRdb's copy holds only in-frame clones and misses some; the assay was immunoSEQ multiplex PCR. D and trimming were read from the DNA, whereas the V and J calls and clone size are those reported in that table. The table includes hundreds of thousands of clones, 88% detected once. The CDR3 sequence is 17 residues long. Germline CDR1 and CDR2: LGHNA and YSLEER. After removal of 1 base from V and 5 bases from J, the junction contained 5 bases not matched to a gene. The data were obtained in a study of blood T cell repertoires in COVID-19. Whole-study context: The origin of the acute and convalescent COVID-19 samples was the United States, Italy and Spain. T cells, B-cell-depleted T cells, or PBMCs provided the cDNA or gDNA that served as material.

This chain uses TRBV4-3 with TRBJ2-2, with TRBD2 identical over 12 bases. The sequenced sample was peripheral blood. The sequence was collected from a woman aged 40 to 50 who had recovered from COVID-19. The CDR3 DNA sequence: TGCGCCAGCAGCCAAGTACCTAGCGGGAGGGGAACCGGGGAGCTGTTTTTT. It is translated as CASSQVPSGRGTGELFF.